The present entry profiles one TCR beta chain with its context. There is no known antigen for this receptor. No base quality information exists; no much larger clone differs at one position. This entry belongs to a study of blood T cell repertoires in COVID-19 (dated by TCRdb to the early 2020s). Broadly, across the study: Collaborator samples came from the United States, Italy and Spain and covered acute and convalescent phases of COVID-19. The material from the prospective study consisted of cDNA or gDNA derived from T cells, B-cell-depleted T cells, or PBMCs. Deeply sampled blood TCRbeta repertoires from subjects exposed to, actively infected with, or recovered from COVID-19 were included in the dataset. The repertoires were made available in a free public database intended to serve as a resource for research on the immune response to SARS-CoV-2. Samples came from the ongoing ImmuneRACE study (first 160 participants) plus 1,254 subjects from 6 global collaborators. Sample metadata almost always included a de-identified subject ID, COVID-19 status, age in years and sex. Where available, HLA class I and class II types were obtained from metadata supplied by the sample provider rather than from assay-based typing.

TCRbeta CDR3 regions were amplified from genomic DNA by means of the immunoSEQ Assay, a bias-controlled multiplex PCR. The authors processed their data as follows. The number of nucleated cells in each sample was estimated from the amplification of reference gene primers within the assay. Sequence reads were collapsed and filtered to measure the absolute abundance of every unique TCRbeta CDR3 rearrangement. For each sample, productive Simpson clonality was calculated as the square root of Simpson's diversity index across productive rearrangements. The clones in this table, taken by TCRdb from immuneACCESS, are in-frame only. Not every clone is retained; where verified, under half of the shortfall comes from an unresolved V gene, and the cause of the rest is unknown. V and J calls and clone size are as listed in that table; D and trimming were resolved from the DNA. This sample gives some 70,000 clones in total; 80% to 90% of them show up just once. Around 7.9% of the sample rests with the top ten.

General conclusions and limits of the study: Clinical and demographic metadata were provided uncurated, with the amount varying by source and participant.

The germline V gene (reference sequence) gives CDR1 as LGHDT and CDR2 as YNNKEL. Trimming at the junction amounts to 1 base on V and 10 bases on J, and the germline ends lie 17 bases apart. Including cysteine and phenylalanine, the CDR3 has 15 amino acids. The only DNA kept is the CDR3, 45 bases in frame from the first base. The collaborating institutions used their own protocols to collect whole blood in K2EDTA tubes. Collaborator samples were shipped for TCRbeta analysis as frozen whole blood, isolated PBMCs, or DNA extracted from either sample type. This TCR came from a man aged 50-59 years with active COVID-19. Here the chain combines TRBV3-1 (or the pseudogene TRBV3-2) and TRBJ2-1; TRBD1 might be the D gene, on 5 matching bases. Sequencing input: peripheral blood. The CDR3: CASSQGFEGVKEQFF. The nucleotides are TGTGCCAGCAGCCAAGGATTTGAAGGGGTCAAGGAGCAGTTCTTC.